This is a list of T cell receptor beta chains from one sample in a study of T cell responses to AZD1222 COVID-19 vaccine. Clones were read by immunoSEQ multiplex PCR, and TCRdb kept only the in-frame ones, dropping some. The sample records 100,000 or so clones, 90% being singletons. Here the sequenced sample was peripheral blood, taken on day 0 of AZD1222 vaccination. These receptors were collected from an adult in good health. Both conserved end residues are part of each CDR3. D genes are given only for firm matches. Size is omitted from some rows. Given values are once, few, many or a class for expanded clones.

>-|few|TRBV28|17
CASSITRVVRMNTEAFF
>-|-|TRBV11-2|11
CASSLSEKLFF
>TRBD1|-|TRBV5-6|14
CASSRTGLNSPLHF
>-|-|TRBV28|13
CASRPSSGNTIYF
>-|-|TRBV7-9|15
CASSGRVSSTDTQYF
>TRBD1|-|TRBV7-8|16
CASSSPIGTVTDTQYF
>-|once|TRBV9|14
CASSGREDFYEQYF
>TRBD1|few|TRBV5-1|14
CASGDTGGGTEAFF
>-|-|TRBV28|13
CASSPPRAREQYF
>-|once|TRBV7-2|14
CASSTVQGGTEAFF
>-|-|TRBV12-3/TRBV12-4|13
CASSFKNTRELFF
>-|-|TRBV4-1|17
CASSQDRGSLLGYGYTF
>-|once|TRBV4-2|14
CASSPLNRDNEQFF
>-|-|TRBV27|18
CASSLLYGVSSGANVLTF
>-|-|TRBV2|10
CASSSYEQYF
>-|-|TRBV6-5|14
CASSYSPTNSPLHF
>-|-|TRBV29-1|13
CSGGGWDTGELFF
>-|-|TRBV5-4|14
CASRGPELKYGYTF
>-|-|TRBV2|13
CARETSEGGELFF
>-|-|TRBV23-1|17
CASSQSKGRANYTEAFF
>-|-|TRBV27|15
CASSLSRDLLYEQYF
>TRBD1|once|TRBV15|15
CATSSSTGQGYGYTF
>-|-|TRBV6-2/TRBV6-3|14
CASSYFKENTEAFF
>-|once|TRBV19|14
CASTPPVRNQPQHF
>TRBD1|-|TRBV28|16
CASEGWTGRFLNGYTF
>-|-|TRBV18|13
CASSPGPNQPQHF
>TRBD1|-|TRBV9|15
CASSEGTGVIGELFF
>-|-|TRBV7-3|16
CASSLFGGRGWVVAFF
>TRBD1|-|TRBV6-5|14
CASSYVGQRNGYTF
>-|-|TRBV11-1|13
CASSLAVEGGYTF
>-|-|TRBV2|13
CASKPNGNYGYTF
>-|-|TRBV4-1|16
CASSQGMARGDSPLHF
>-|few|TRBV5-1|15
CASSLAPGPTGELFF
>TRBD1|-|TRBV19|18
CASSIRNPTGLNNYGYTF
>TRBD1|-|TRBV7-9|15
CASSTFRGELVGYTF
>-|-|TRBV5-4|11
CASSLGYGYTF
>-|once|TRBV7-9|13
CASSPTEDHEAFF
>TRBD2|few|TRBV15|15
CATSYTSGSYNEQFF
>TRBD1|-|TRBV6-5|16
CASSYTQQGAGYGYTF
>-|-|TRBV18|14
CASSPGRVRTEAFF
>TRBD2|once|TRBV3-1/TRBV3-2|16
CASRAGGGASYNEQFF
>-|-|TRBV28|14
CASTSGGAPSPLHF
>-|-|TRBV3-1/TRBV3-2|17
CASSQDGGLSSGNTIYF
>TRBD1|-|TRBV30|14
CAWGQGASNQPQHF
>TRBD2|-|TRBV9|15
CASSVGGTRRETQYF
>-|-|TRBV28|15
CASSRFSGANYEQYF
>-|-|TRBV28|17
CASSPGLFGGSNYGYTF
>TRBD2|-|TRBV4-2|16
CASSRSSGTSGNTQYF
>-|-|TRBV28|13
CASSWGASYEQYF
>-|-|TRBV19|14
CASSIGARDEKLFF
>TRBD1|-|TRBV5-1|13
CASSLEGTDGYTF
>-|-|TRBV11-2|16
CASSPRADHSNQPQHF
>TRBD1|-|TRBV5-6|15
CASSFWTGVVEKLFF
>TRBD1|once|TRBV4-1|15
CASSQVGTGIYGYTF
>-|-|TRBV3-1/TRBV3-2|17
CASSLHTIQAPGDTQYF